The 8 T cell receptor beta chains reported below all come from one sample, sequenced in a study of graft-versus-host responses after intestinal transplantation. Measured with immunoSEQ multiplex PCR; TCRdb has only the in-frame clones, and not every one. The table has roughly 11,000 clones, 76% seen once. Lamina propria and intraepithelial lymphocytes were released by processing graft tissue. Sequences were derived from ileum tissue, sampled 23 days after intestinal transplant. Receptors originate from a human patient who received an intestinal transplant, so some T cells may come from the graft donor.

V is TRBV28 and J is TRBJ1-5; 8 bases agree with TRBD1. The V segment lost 3 bases and the J segment 2 bases; nucleotides outside the gene matches: 0. The length of the CDR3 is 14 residues. Germline CDR1 reads MDHEN; CDR2 reads SYDVKM. The CDR3 nucleotides read TGTGCCAGCAGTTTGGGACAGGGCAATCAGCCCCAGCATTTT. Amino acid sequence: CASSLGQGNQPQHF.

The CDR3 coding sequence is TGTGCCAGCAGTCCCCACTCAACAGGGAACGGCGAGCAGTACTTC. Amino acid sequence: CASSPHSTGNGEQYF. V usage is TRBV2 and J usage is TRBJ2-7; TRBD1 is a possible D gene (6 bases). The V end lost 5 bases, the J end lost 6 bases, and 20 bases lay between the germline ends. Germline V CDR1 and CDR2: SNHLY, FYNNEI. The length of the CDR3 is 15 residues.

This chain uses TRBV6-5 with TRBJ2-5; D possibly corresponds to TRBD1 (6 bases). This CDR3 contains 14 residues. V lost 6 bases and J lost 0, with 11 bases in between. Germline V gene lookup returns CDR1 MNHEY and CDR2 SVGAGI. For the CDR3, the DNA is TGTGCCAGCAGGAGACAGGTTTACCAAGAGACCCAGTACTTC. Translation gives CASRRQVYQETQYF.

The V call is TRBV7-2, the J call TRBJ1-4; D uncertain. The V gene lost 3 bases and the J gene lost 0 bases, with 8 bases spanning the gap. Germline-derived CDR1 and CDR2 are SGHTA and FQGNSA. The CDR3 is 15 amino acids. CDR3 in amino acids: CASSFTVTTNEKLFF. In DNA form, the CDR3 reads TGTGCCAGCAGCTTTACAGTAACAACTAATGAAAAACTGTTTTTT.

J is TRBJ2-5 and V is TRBV28; D might be TRBD1 (5 bases). Germline CDR1 reads MDHEN; CDR2 reads SYDVKM. This CDR3 has 14 amino acids. V was cut by 3 bases and J by 9 bases, with 17 bases left in between. The CDR3 here is CASSFGAGPISQYF. CDR3 DNA: TGTGCCAGCAGTTTTGGGGCAGGGCCTATATCCCAGTACTTC. Looking up the rest from reference TRBV28 and TRBJ2-5 gives the full variable domain: DVKVTQSSRYLVKRTGEKVFLECVQDMDHENMFWYRQDPGLGLRLIYFSYDVKMKEKGDIPEGYSVSREKKERFSLILESASTNQTSMYLCASSFGAGPISQYFGPGTRLLVL.

The chain joins TRBV7-9 to TRBJ2-5; 7 bases align to TRBD2. J gave up 9 bases and V 3 bases, and 7 bases lay outside the gene matches. The CDR3 totals 13 residues. Looked up from germline, CDR1 is SEHNR and CDR2 is FQNEAQ (reference sequence). This CDR3 is CASSFREAAAQYF. CDR3 nucleotide sequence: TGTGCCAGCAGCTTTCGGGAGGCGGCGGCCCAGTACTTC.

The chain recombines TRBV6-5 with TRBJ2-1, with 12 positions matching TRBD2. With V trimmed by 3 bases and J by 6 bases, 3 bases remained unmatched. The CDR3 is 15 amino acids. Germline-derived CDR1 and CDR2 are MNHEY and SVGAGI. The CDR3 DNA reads as TGTGCCAGCAGTTATACGACTAGCGGGAGCAATGAGCAGTTCTTC. This gives the protein CASSYTTSGSNEQFF.

The rearrangement uses TRBV5-5 and TRBJ1-5; possible D gene TRBD1, 6 bases. Germline lookup yields CDR1 SGHKS and CDR2 YYEKEE (reference sequence). V was shortened by 6 bases and J by 9 bases, with 19 bases between the two germline ends. This CDR3 is built from 14 residues. CDR3 bases: TGTGCCAGCACCCGGGGGGGCACCCGGGGGCCCCAGCATTTT. Translating it yields CASTRGGTRGPQHF. The whole variable domain, remainder taken from reference TRBV5-5 and TRBJ1-5, is DAGVTQSPTHLIKTRGQQVTLRCSPISGHKSVSWYQQVLGQGPQFIFQYYEKEERGRGNFPDRFSARQFPNYSSELNVNALLLGDSALYLCASTRGGTRGPQHFGDGTRLSIL.